Each of the 8 T cell receptor beta chains below was sequenced from the same sample in a study of shared clonotypes between healthy human individuals (dated by TCRdb to the early 2020s). Library prep was done by the immunoSEQ multiplex PCR assay. TCRdb took this table from immuneACCESS and kept in-frame rearrangements with V and J called. Such tables lack part of the clones; where checked against another copy, unresolved V genes explain under half of the gap, and the rest is unexplained. The sample includes 2 million to 2.5 million clones, with approximately 93% observed a single time. Of the sample, about 0.37% falls within the top ten clones. Sequenced sample: naive CD4+ T cells from PBMCs. What the cell subset or site label conveys for this sample: CD45RA+ positively selected. The receptors were gathered from a man between 18 and 35 years old in good health. Some clones in this sample may be carry-over from other donors' samples.

V is TRBV28 and J is TRBJ2-7; 8 nucleotides agree with TRBD2. Germline CDR1 reads MDHEN; CDR2 reads SYDVKM. The CDR3 has 15 amino acids. The trim removed 3 bases at V and 2 bases at J, leaving 6 bases unmatched. The CDR3: CASSFLTSGTYEQYF. The CDR3, as DNA: TGTGCCAGCAGTTTTCTTACTAGCGGAACCTACGAGCAGTACTTC.

CDR3 nucleotides: TGTGCCAGCACCAGTTTCTCCTATAGCAATCAGCCCCAGCATTTT. Protein sequence: CASTSFSYSNQPQHF. The chain couples TRBV2 to TRBJ1-5; D call uncertain. This CDR3 has 15 residues. Trimming left V 7 bases short and J 0 bases short, with 13 bases between. Germline V gene data show CDR1 as SNHLY and CDR2 as FYNNEI.

The rearrangement links TRBV10-3 to TRBJ1-5; 9 bases line up with TRBD1. This CDR3 has 16 amino acids. The germline gives CDR1 ENHRY, CDR2 SYGVKD. The V gene end was trimmed by 0 bases and the J gene end by 1 base; junction bases not matched to a gene: 1. The DNA of the CDR3 is TGTGCCATCAGTGAGTCGGACAGGGGAAGCAATCAGCCCCAGCATTTT. This sequence encodes CAISESDRGSNQPQHF.

The gene calls are TRBV4-2 and TRBJ1-4, with 7 positions matching TRBD1. The germline V gene encodes CDR1 LGHNA and CDR2 YNFKEQ. This CDR3 comprises 14 residues. Trimming cost V 8 bases and J 6 bases; bases outside gene matches: 9. The CDR3 DNA sequence: TGTGCCAGCGGCTTGACAGGGCCTTATGAAAAACTGTTTTTT. Encoded protein: CASGLTGPYEKLFF.

The rearrangement uses TRBV5-1 and TRBJ2-5; tentative D call: TRBD2 (6 bases). Germline V gives CDR1 SGHRS, CDR2 YFSETQ. Trimming took off 0 bases at V and 4 bases at J, with 10 bases between the two ends. The CDR3 consists of 14 residues. Here the CDR3 DNA reads TGCGCCAGCAGCTTGGACGGGAGAAGAGAGACCCAGTACTTC. It translates to CASSLDGRRETQYF. Full variable domain (remainder filled in from reference TRBV5-1 and TRBJ2-5): KAGVTQTPRYLIKTRGQQVTLSCSPISGHRSVSWYQQTPGQGLQFLFEYFSETQRNKGNFPGRFSGRQFSNSRSEMNVSTLELGDSALYLCASSLDGRRETQYFGPGTRLLVL.

J is TRBJ2-7 and V is TRBV6-5, with TRBD2 as a possible D gene (5 bases). Trimming removed 5 bases from V and 6 bases from J, with 14 bases in between. CDR3 length: 13 amino acids. Germline V lookup: CDR1 MNHEY, CDR2 SVGAGI. The CDR3 region is CASSRRTEFEQYF. In DNA form, the CDR3 reads TGTGCCAGCAGTCGCCGGACTGAATTCGAGCAGTACTTC.

The chain links TRBV11-3 to TRBJ2-2; maybe TRBD2 (6 bases). CDR1 is SGHNT, CDR2 YENEEA, per germline. Trimming removed 1 base at V and 6 bases at J, with 18 bases between. CDR3 length: 17 amino acids. CDR3 sequence reads: CASSLVGLAGTAGELFF. CDR3 bases: TGTGCCAGCAGCTTAGTAGGACTGGCGGGGACCGCCGGGGAGCTGTTTTTT.

The chain joins TRBV28 to TRBJ1-1, with TRBD1 identical over 10 bases. CDR1 MDHEN and CDR2 SYDVKM come from the germline V gene. V was pared by 7 bases and J by 4 bases, with 6 bases of the junction left unmatched. The CDR3 covers 14 residues. CDR3 in amino acids: CASTVDRGPTEAFF. CDR3 DNA sequence: TGTGCCAGCACCGTAGACAGGGGGCCCACTGAAGCTTTCTTT.